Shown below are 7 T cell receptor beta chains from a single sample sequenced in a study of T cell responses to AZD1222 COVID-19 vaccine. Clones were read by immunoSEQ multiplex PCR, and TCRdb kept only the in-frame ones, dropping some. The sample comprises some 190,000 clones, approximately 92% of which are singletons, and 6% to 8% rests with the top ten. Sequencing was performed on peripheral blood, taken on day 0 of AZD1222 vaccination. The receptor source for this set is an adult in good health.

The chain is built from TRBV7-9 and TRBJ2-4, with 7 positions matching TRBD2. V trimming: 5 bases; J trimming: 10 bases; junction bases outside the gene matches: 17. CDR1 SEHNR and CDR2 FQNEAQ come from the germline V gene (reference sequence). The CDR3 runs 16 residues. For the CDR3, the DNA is TGTGCCAGCAGCCCACGGGCGGGAGACTCTCTTTGGATTCAGTACTTC. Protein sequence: CASSPRAGDSLWIQYF.

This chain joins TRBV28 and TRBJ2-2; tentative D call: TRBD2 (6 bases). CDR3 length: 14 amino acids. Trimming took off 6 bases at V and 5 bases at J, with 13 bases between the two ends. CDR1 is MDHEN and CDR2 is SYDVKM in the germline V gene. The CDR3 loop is CASRGWGDTGELFF. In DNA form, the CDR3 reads TGTGCCAGCAGAGGCTGGGGGGATACCGGGGAGCTGTTTTTT. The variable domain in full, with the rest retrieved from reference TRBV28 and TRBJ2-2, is DVKVTQSSRYLVKRTGEKVFLECVQDMDHENMFWYRQDPGLGLRLIYFSYDVKMKEKGDIPEGYSVSREKKERFSLILESASTNQTSMYLCASRGWGDTGELFFGEGSRLTVL.

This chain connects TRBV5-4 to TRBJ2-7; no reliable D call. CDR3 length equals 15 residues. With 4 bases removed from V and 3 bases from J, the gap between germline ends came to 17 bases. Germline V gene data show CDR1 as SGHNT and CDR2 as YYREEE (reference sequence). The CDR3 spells CASSPFPENIYEQYF. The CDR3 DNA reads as TGTGCCAGCAGCCCCTTCCCAGAGAACATCTACGAGCAGTACTTC.

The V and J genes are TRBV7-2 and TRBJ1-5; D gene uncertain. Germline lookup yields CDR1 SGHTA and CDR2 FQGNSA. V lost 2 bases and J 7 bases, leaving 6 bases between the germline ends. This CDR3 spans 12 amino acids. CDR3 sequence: CASSLFDQPQHF. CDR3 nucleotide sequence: TGTGCCAGCAGCTTATTTGACCAGCCCCAGCATTTT. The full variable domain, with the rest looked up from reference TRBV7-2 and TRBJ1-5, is GAGVSQSPSNKVTEKGKDVELRCDPISGHTALYWYRQSLGQGLEFLIYFQGNSAPDKSGLPSDRFSAERTGGSVSTLTIQRTQQEDSAVYLCASSLFDQPQHFGDGTRLSIL.

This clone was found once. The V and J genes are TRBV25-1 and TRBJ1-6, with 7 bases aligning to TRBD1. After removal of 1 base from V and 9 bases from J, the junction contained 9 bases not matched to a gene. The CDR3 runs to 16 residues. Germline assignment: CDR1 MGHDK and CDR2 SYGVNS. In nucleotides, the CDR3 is TGTGCCAGCAGTGAATTGGGCAGGGGGACGGGTTCACCCCTCCACTTT. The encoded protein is CASSELGRGTGSPLHF.

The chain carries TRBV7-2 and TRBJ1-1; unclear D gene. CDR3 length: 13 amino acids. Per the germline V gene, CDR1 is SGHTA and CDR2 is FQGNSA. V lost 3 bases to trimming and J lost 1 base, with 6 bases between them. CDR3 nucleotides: TGTGCCAGCAGCTTGACGGGGAACACTGAAGCTTTCTTT. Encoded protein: CASSLTGNTEAFF.

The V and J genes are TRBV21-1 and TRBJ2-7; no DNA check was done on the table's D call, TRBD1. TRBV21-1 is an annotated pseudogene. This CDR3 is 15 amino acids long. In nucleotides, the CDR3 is TGTGCCAGCAGCACCAGGCCGCCGATGGGCTACGAGCAGTACGTC. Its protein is CASSTRPPMGYEQYV.